These 22 T cell receptor beta chains originate from one sample sequenced in a study of cytomegalovirus exposure and HLA in healthy donors. PCR was performed using 60 Vbeta and 13 Jbeta primers. Here immunoSEQ multiplex PCR was the method, and the copy in TCRdb shows in-frame clones only, minus some. This sample has about 130,000 clones, with about 8.5% found just once. The specimen was PBMCs. These receptors were collected from a man aged 35-49 years in good health and CMV-seronegative.

V is TRBV14 and J is TRBJ1-2; TRBD1 matches at 8 bases. The CDR3 spans 14 residues. CDR1 is SGHDN, CDR2 FVKESK, per germline. Trimming at V came to 5 bases and at J to 8 bases, leaving 10 bases not matched to a gene. CDR3 nucleotide sequence: TGTGCCAGCAGCTCCCGGGACAGGATCATCGGCTACACCTTC. Its protein product is CASSSRDRIIGYTF.

This clone has more than one count but fewer than ten. Here the CDR3 DNA reads TGTGCCAGCTCACCATCAGGGCCTTATAGCAATCAGCCCCAGCATTTT. It is translated as CASSPSGPYSNQPQHF. This chain links TRBV18 with TRBJ1-5; D might be TRBD1 (5 bases). The length of the CDR3 is 16 residues. The V end was cut by 2 bases, the J end by 0 bases, with 11 bases between. Germline CDR1 KGHSH, CDR2 LQKENI.

CDR3 sequence (DNA): TGTGCCAGCAAAAACTCCCGTTGGGGCAGCAACTATGGCTACACCTTC. Translation gives CASKNSRWGSNYGYTF. The V call is TRBV28, the J call TRBJ1-2, with D possibly matching TRBD1 (5 bases). V gave up 7 bases and J gave up 2 bases, with 20 bases separating them. This CDR3 is 16 amino acids long. Germline V CDR1 and CDR2: MDHEN, SYDVKM.

There are a few counts of this clone. V is TRBV29-1 and J is TRBJ2-5; D is ambiguous. CDR3 length: 12 amino acids. V lost 7 bases, J lost 7 bases, and 16 bases lay in between. Germline V gene data show CDR1 as SQVTM and CDR2 as ANQGSEA. The CDR3 coding sequence is TGCAGCGGGGTACAAGGTCGAGGGACCCAGTACTTC. The encoded protein is CSGVQGRGTQYF.

This chain connects TRBV4-2 to TRBJ1-4; D uncertain. This CDR3 has 15 residues. The germline CDR1 and CDR2 sequences are LGHNA and YNFKEQ. V was shortened by 2 bases and J by 3 bases, with 10 bases between the two germline ends. CDR3 sequence: CASSQPAGANEKLFF. The CDR3 DNA reads TGTGCCAGCAGCCAACCGGCCGGGGCTAATGAAAAACTGTTTTTT.

This clone showed up just a few times. The sample holds other DNA sequences that translate to the same CDR3. The chain recombines TRBV9 with TRBJ1-1; the D gene is possibly TRBD1 (5 bases). The CDR3 has 13 amino acids. V was shortened by 2 bases and J by 1 base, with 6 bases between the two germline ends. The germline V gene encodes CDR1 SGDLS and CDR2 YYNGEE. This chain's CDR3 is CASSVTGNTEAFF. The DNA for the CDR3 is TGTGCCAGCAGCGTTACAGGGAACACTGAAGCTTTCTTT.

The chain links TRBV14 to TRBJ2-5, with TRBD2 matching over 12 bases. This CDR3 has 14 amino acids. Trimming took 5 bases from V and 2 from J; bases not matched to a gene: 0. Germline values: CDR1 SGHDN, CDR2 FVKESK. As DNA, the CDR3 is TGTGCCAGCAGCGGACTAGCGGGGCAAGAGACCCAGTACTTC. It codes for CASSGLAGQETQYF.

The chain combines TRBV19 with TRBJ2-6; weak D call: TRBD1 (6 bases). V was cut by 7 bases and J by 1 base, with 14 bases left in between. Looked up from germline, CDR1 is LNHDA and CDR2 is SQIVND (reference sequence). The CDR3 has 16 residues. CDR3: CASTSGQHSGANVLTF. CDR3 DNA sequence: TGTGCCAGTACCTCGGGACAACATTCTGGGGCCAACGTCCTGACTTTC.

CDR3 amino acids: CASSRFTGTGDRGYTF. The CDR3 coding sequence is TGTGCCAGCAGTAGATTTACCGGGACAGGGGATCGTGGCTACACCTTC. The rearrangement joins TRBV6-6 to TRBJ1-2; TRBD1 matches 10 bases. The ends lost 5 bases at V and 7 bases at J; junction bases unmatched: 13. The germline gives CDR1 MNHNY, CDR2 SVGAGI (reference sequence). This CDR3 region has 16 residues.

This clone was counted between two and nine times. This chain joins TRBV19 and TRBJ2-2, with 7 positions matching TRBD1. The CDR3 contains 15 residues. V shed 2 bases and J 4 bases; nucleotides not matched to a gene: 4. Looked up from germline, CDR1 is LNHDA and CDR2 is SQIVND (reference sequence). CDR3 sequence: CASSIPGQITGELFF. The CDR3 DNA is TGTGCCAGTAGTATACCGGGACAGATCACCGGGGAGCTGTTTTTT.

The chain carries TRBV6-6 and TRBJ1-2; 9 bases agree with TRBD1. After removal of 2 bases from V and 8 bases from J, the junction contained 12 bases not matched to a gene. CDR1 MNHNY and CDR2 SVGAGI come from the germline V gene (reference sequence). CDR3 size: 16 residues. The CDR3 is CASSYLTGGIGGGYTF. The DNA for the CDR3 is TGTGCCAGCAGTTACCTTACAGGGGGCATAGGTGGGGGCTACACCTTC.

A few counts support this clone. The chain links TRBV27 to TRBJ1-2; D remains unclear. The CDR3 sequence is 14 residues long. The V end lost 4 bases, the J end lost 2 bases, and 11 bases lay between the germline ends. Germline values: CDR1 MNHEY, CDR2 SMNVEV (reference sequence). This CDR3 reads CASSSTLINYGYTF. In nucleotides, the CDR3 is TGTGCCAGCAGTTCAACTCTAATCAACTATGGCTACACCTTC.

The rearrangement links TRBV5-4 to TRBJ1-6, with a possible D match to TRBD1 (5 bases). There are 14 residues in the CDR3. V shed 0 bases and J shed 9 bases, with 10 bases lying between them. The V gene's germline CDR1 is SGHNT and CDR2 YYREEE (reference sequence). Written as DNA, the CDR3 is TGTGCCAGCAGCTTGGGGCAGGGAGGTTCACCCCTCCACTTT. Amino acids: CASSLGQGGSPLHF.

This clone was seen only a few times. The V call is TRBV7-6, the J call TRBJ2-2, with 7 bases lining up with TRBD2. Germline V gene data show CDR1 as SGHVS and CDR2 as FNYEAQ. This CDR3 spans 17 amino acids. V gave up 5 bases and J gave up 1 base; unmatched junction bases: 10. Here the CDR3 reads CASSHPWASGNTGELFF. DNA of the CDR3: TGTGCCAGCAGCCACCCGTGGGCTAGCGGGAACACCGGGGAGCTGTTTTTT.

V usage is TRBV25-1 and J usage is TRBJ1-6, with 7 positions matching TRBD1. V gave up 6 bases and J gave up 8 bases; unmatched junction bases: 7. Germline loops: CDR1 MGHDK, CDR2 SYGVNS. CDR3 length: 14 residues. As DNA, the CDR3 is TGTGCCAGCAGGAAAGGGACAGTGTATTCACCCCTCCACTTT. Translation: CASRKGTVYSPLHF.

This clone was observed a few times. The genes are TRBV9 and TRBJ2-1; weak D call: TRBD2 (5 bases). This CDR3 region has 16 residues. Trimming removed 0 bases from V and 0 bases from J, with 10 bases in between. The germline V gene has CDR1 SGDLS and CDR2 YYNGEE. The CDR3 reads CASSVAERSSYNEQFF. In nucleotides, the CDR3 is TGTGCCAGCAGCGTAGCGGAGCGGAGCTCCTACAATGAGCAGTTCTTC.

This clone occurred a few times. Other DNA sequences within the sample encode an identical CDR3. This chain links TRBV19 with TRBJ1-6; unclear D gene. Per the germline V gene, CDR1 is LNHDA and CDR2 is SQIVND (reference sequence). The V gene lost 0 bases and the J gene lost 0 bases, with 3 bases spanning the gap. The CDR3 is 15 residues long. The DNA for the CDR3 is TGTGCCAGTAGTATAGAGAGCTCCTATAATTCACCCCTCCACTTT. Its translation: CASSIESSYNSPLHF.

The V call is TRBV6-1, the J call TRBJ2-5; 11 bases match TRBD2. After removal of 8 bases from V and 5 bases from J, the junction contained 7 bases not matched to a gene. The V gene's germline CDR1 is MNHNS and CDR2 SASEGT. The CDR3 consists of 14 residues. CDR3 nucleotides: TGTGCCAGCTGTAGCGGGGGGGCAGGGGAGACCCAGTACTTC. Translation: CASCSGGAGETQYF.

The chain couples TRBV19 to TRBJ1-5; D may be TRBD1 (5 bases). The CDR3 covers 12 residues. V lost 7 bases and J lost 6, with 10 bases in between. CDR1 is LNHDA, CDR2 SQIVND, per germline (reference sequence). CDR3 sequence: CASTTGFQPQHF. The CDR3 DNA reads as TGTGCCAGTACAACAGGCTTTCAGCCCCAGCATTTT. Looking up the rest from reference TRBV19 and TRBJ1-5 gives the full variable domain: DGGITQSPKYLFRKEGQNVTLSCEQNLNHDAMYWYRQDPGQGLRLIYYSQIVNDFQKGDIAEGYSVSREKKESFPLTVTSAQKNPTAFYLCASTTGFQPQHFGDGTRLSIL.

The chain recombines TRBV6-1 with TRBJ2-7; TRBD2 is a possible D gene (6 bases). Germline-derived CDR1 and CDR2 are MNHNS and SASEGT. Trimming left V 2 bases short and J 0 bases short, with 11 bases between. CDR3 length: 15 residues. Here the CDR3 reads CASSEYSGSSYEQYF. The DNA for the CDR3 is TGTGCCAGCAGTGAATATTCCGGGAGCTCCTACGAGCAGTACTTC.

This clone was seen only a few times. Other nucleotide sequences from this sample produce the same CDR3. The V gene is TRBV6-1, the J gene TRBJ2-7, with 14 nucleotides matching TRBD2. CDR3 length: 15 residues. The ends lost 4 bases at V and 2 bases at J; junction bases unmatched: 1. CDR1 and CDR2 (germline): MNHNS, SASEGT. DNA for the CDR3: TGTGCCAGCAGTGGGGGACTAGCGGGGGCCTACGAGCAGTACTTC. Translated: CASSGGLAGAYEQYF.

This clone was recorded a few times. The V gene is TRBV2, the J gene TRBJ2-7; D is undetermined. The CDR3 sequence is 12 residues long. In germline, CDR1 is SNHLY, CDR2 FYNNEI. The V end was cut by 2 bases, the J end by 3 bases, with 5 bases between. The CDR3 DNA reads as TGTGCCAGCAGTGAAATCCACTACGAGCAGTACTTC. Amino acids: CASSEIHYEQYF.